This TCR beta chain was profiled in a study of long-term antiretroviral therapy in people with HIV. Worth noting for this clone: The target antigen is unknown.

Participants with HIV, all of them, were treated in the United States. The assay, immunoSEQ v3.0, was run at survey level. Profiled with immunoSEQ multiplex PCR; TCRdb holds only in-frame clones, not every one. In the table there are tens of thousands of clones, 90% to 95% of which are singletons. Points from the study as a whole: Diversity remained lower than transplant donor controls, even though it increased after ART.

J gave up 4 bases and V 7 bases, and 6 bases lay outside the gene matches. The CDR3 is 15 residues long. The germline gives CDR1 MNHEY, CDR2 SVGAGI. The chain recombines TRBV6-5 with TRBJ2-1, with TRBD2 identical over 11 bases. The sequence was obtained from a woman aged 50 to 60 with HIV. The source was unsorted PBMCs, collected 3.7 years after starting antiretroviral therapy. CDR3: CASTMGLAAYNEQFF. The CDR3 bases are TGTGCCAGCACTATGGGACTAGCGGCTTACAATGAGCAGTTCTTC.